Shown below are 9 T cell receptor beta chains from a single sample sequenced in a study of tumor and adjacent non-tumor tissue in lung cancer. RNA was extracted from bulk tissue without any cell sorting. Three rounds of nested PCR, following a modified ARM-PCR protocol, produced the TCRbeta library. MiXCR, run by TCRdb on the multiplex PCR reads, gives a single entry per CDR3 protein. This table has 200,000 or so distinct CDR3 sequences, approximately 74% appearing once. Sequencing was performed on lung tumor tissue. The receptors here all came from a man in his fifties or sixties with non-small cell lung cancer.

Regarding this clonotype: Germline and junction disagree at one end, which may indicate a read error. V gene TRBV5-1 combines with J gene TRBJ2-2; D is possibly TRBD2 (5 bases). Germline assignment: CDR1 SGHRS and CDR2 YFSETQ. The length of the CDR3 is 14 residues. CDR3 loop: CASSSWASGWELLF. The CDR3 region has the DNA TGCGCCAGCAGCTCCTGGGCCAGTGGATGGGAGCTGCTTTTT.

As for this clonotype: Since a much larger clone is just one base distant, this may be a read error. This chain's CDR3 is CASSLLDSNQHQHF. The CDR3 DNA reads as TGTGCCAGCAGCCTTTTAGATAGCAATCAGCACCAGCATTTT. The chain employs TRBV28 and TRBJ1-5, with D unresolved. CDR1 and CDR2 (germline): MDHEN, SYDVKM. This CDR3 contains 14 residues.

As regards this clonotype: The missing conserved phenylalanine or tryptophan at the end of this CDR3 makes a read error likely. The DNA is left out, because the CDR3 cannot be placed on it with certainty; the CDR3 is given as TCRdb lists it. This sequence joins TRBV20-1 and TRBJ1-2. Germline values: CDR1 DFQATT, CDR2 SNEGSKA (reference sequence). The CDR3 is 11 amino acids in total, end residues counted. CDR3 in amino acids: CSARGWRGCTL.

This clonotype has a handful of counts. CDR3 amino acids: CASLLPGGSDTQYF. In DNA form, the CDR3 reads TGTGCCAGCCTCCTACCCGGTGGGTCAGATACGCAGTATTTT. The chain joins TRBV6-2 or TRBV6-3 to TRBJ2-3; D is undetermined. The germline V and J ends were trimmed by 8 bases and 4 bases, with 16 bases remaining between them. The CDR3 covers 14 residues. The germline V gene has CDR1 MNHEY and CDR2 SVGEGT.

Worth noting for this clonotype: One end of the junction varies from germline; a read error may be responsible. The V call is TRBV6-6, the J call TRBJ2-3; tentatively, D is TRBD1 or TRBD2 (6 bases each). Germline CDR1 reads MNHNY; CDR2 reads SVGAGI (reference sequence). CDR3 size: 15 residues. CDR3 in DNA: TGTGCCAGCAGTTACTCGCTGGGGGGCACAGATACGCAGAATTTT. This gives the protein CASSYSLGGTDTQNF.

Concerning this clonotype: Compared with germline, one end of the junction differs, possibly owing to a read error. The chain uses TRBV4-2 and TRBJ2-5; D is perhaps TRBD1 or TRBD2 (6 bases each). In germline, CDR1 is LGHNA, CDR2 YNFKEQ. The CDR3 is made up of 16 amino acids. The CDR3 nucleotides read TGTGCCAGCAGCCAAACTACAGGGAGGTCCCAAGAGATCCAGTATTTC. This codes for CASSQTTGRSQEIQYF.

For this clonotype: An end of the junction differs from the germline gene, which may be a read error. V gene TRBV6-5 combines with J gene TRBJ2-3; possible D gene TRBD1, 6 bases. Germline values: CDR1 MNHEY, CDR2 SVGAGI. The CDR3 consists of 14 residues. CDR3 nucleotides: TGTGCCAGCAGTTACGCAGGGGCCACACATACGCAGTATTTT. This encodes CASSYAGATHTQYF.

In the case of this clonotype: A read error may account for a junction end that differs from germline. The chain is built from TRBV11-2 and TRBJ1-6; tentative D call: TRBD1 (6 bases). CDR3 size: 15 residues. Germline V CDR1 and CDR2: SGHAT, FQNNGV. The chain's CDR3 is CASCLGGDNNSPLQF. In nucleotides, the CDR3 is TGTGCCAGCTGCTTAGGAGGGGACAATAACTCACCCCTCCAATTT. The whole variable domain, filled in from reference TRBV11-2 and TRBJ1-6, reads EAGVAQSPRYKIIEKRQSVAFWCNPISGHATLYWYQQILGQGPKLLIQFQNNGVVDDSQLPKDRFSAERLKGVDSTLKIQPAKLEDSAVYLCASCLGGDNNSPLQFGNGTRLTVT.

A remark on this clonotype: A junction boundary mismatches the germline segment, possibly from a read error. The CDR3 sequence: CASRDTGELLF. The DNA of the CDR3 is TGTGCCTCCAGGGACACCGGGGAGCTGTTATTT. The chain uses TRBV25-1 and TRBJ2-2; D is perhaps TRBD1 (6 bases). Germline V gives CDR1 MGHDK, CDR2 SYGVNS. This CDR3 has 11 amino acids.